This T cell receptor beta chain was documented in a study of T cell responses to AZD1222 COVID-19 vaccine. Overall study findings and caveats: Within unmutated variant regions lay the reported targets of nearly half of spike-specific TCRs. Repertoire samples came only from after the peak T cell response.

Pooled in the analysis were second doses at about 4 or about 12 weeks. The CDR3 is 17 amino acids. The germline V gene encodes CDR1 SEHNR and CDR2 FQNEAQ (reference sequence). Deletions cut 2 bases from V and 0 bases from J, with 13 bases between. This clone appeared once. As yet, its antigen is unknown. The table came from immunoSEQ multiplex PCR; TCRdb's copy has only in-frame clones and leaves some out. In the table there are over 110,000 clones, roughly nine tenths of which are singletons. The V and J genes are TRBV7-9 and TRBJ1-4; D unclear. The sample in question was peripheral blood, obtained 28 days after the second AZD1222 dose. This receptor was identified in an adult who received the AZD1222 COVID-19 vaccine. The CDR3 spells CASSLLGRDSTNEKLFF. The DNA for the CDR3 is TGTGCCAGCAGCTTATTAGGTCGGGATTCAACTAATGAAAAACTGTTTTTT. The variable domain in full, with the rest retrieved from reference TRBV7-9 and TRBJ1-4, is DTGVSQNPRHKITKRGQNVTFRCDPISEHNRLYWYRQTLGQGPEFLTYFQNEAQLEKSRLLSDRFSAERPKGSFSTLEIQRTEQGDSAMYLCASSLLGRDSTNEKLFFGSGTQLSVL.